Shown below are 18 T cell receptor beta chains from a single sample sequenced in a study of blood T cell repertoires in COVID-19. TCRdb's copy holds only in-frame clones and misses some; the assay was immunoSEQ multiplex PCR. This sample has roughly 290,000 clones, with around 89% found just once. Sequenced sample: peripheral blood. Receptors were obtained from a woman in her sixties with acute or convalescent COVID-19.

V and J are TRBV2 and TRBJ1-3, with D perhaps matching TRBD1 (5 bases). The CDR3 is 20 residues long. CDR1 is SNHLY and CDR2 is FYNNEI in the germline V gene. V gave up 3 bases and J gave up 0 bases, with 24 bases separating them. The CDR3 sequence is CASSDPRDLAATNSGNTIYF. CDR3 bases: TGTGCCAGCAGTGACCCGCGGGACTTGGCTGCTACTAACTCTGGAAACACCATATATTTT. Complete variable domain (other parts from reference TRBV2 and TRBJ1-3): EPEVTQTPSHQVTQMGQEVILRCVPISNHLYFYWYRQILGQKVEFLVSFYNNEISEKSEIFDDQFSVERPDGSNFTLKIRSTKLEDSAMYFCASSDPRDLAATNSGNTIYFGEGSWLTVV.

Concerning this clone: The sample contains more than one DNA sequence encoding this CDR3. The J gene is TRBJ1-1, the V gene TRBV5-4, with 7 bases aligning to TRBD1. The V and J ends lost 0 bases and 2 bases, in that order; junction bases with no gene match: 1. This CDR3 spans 14 amino acids. Germline CDR1 is SGHNT and CDR2 is YYREEE (reference sequence). The CDR3 DNA reads as TGTGCCAGCAGCTTGGACAGGGGCAACACTGAAGCTTTCTTT. It encodes CASSLDRGNTEAFF.

This chain joins TRBV7-2 and TRBJ1-1; D might be TRBD1 (6 bases). The CDR3 loop spans 13 amino acids. CDR1 and CDR2 (germline): SGHTA, FQGNSA. V lost 7 bases and J lost 2, with 11 bases in between. CDR3 nucleotide sequence: TGTGCCAGCAACCGGGACATCAACACTGAAGCTTTCTTT. Its translation is CASNRDINTEAFF.

This rearrangement joins TRBV19 to TRBJ2-3; 12 bases fit TRBD1. CDR1 and CDR2 from the germline V gene are LNHDA and SQIVND (reference sequence). V trimming: 6 bases; J trimming: 5 bases; junction bases outside the gene matches: 9. This CDR3 spans 16 amino acids. CDR3 protein: CASRKPGQGAVDTQYF. DNA for the CDR3: TGTGCCAGTAGAAAACCGGGACAGGGGGCTGTAGATACGCAGTATTTT.

This clone was detected only once. The V and J genes are TRBV5-1 and TRBJ2-7, with a possible D match to TRBD2 (6 bases). V was pared by 4 bases and J by 6 bases, with 17 bases between. Per germline, CDR1 SGHRS and CDR2 YFSETQ. The CDR3 contains 14 residues. The CDR3 protein is CASSAIGRTGEQYF. Here the CDR3 DNA reads TGCGCCAGCAGCGCCATCGGGAGAACGGGCGAGCAGTACTTC.

This chain links TRBV18 with TRBJ1-2, with D unresolved. V shed 6 bases and J shed 2 bases, with 13 bases lying between them. CDR1 is KGHSH, CDR2 LQKENI, per germline. This CDR3 has 14 residues. The CDR3 reads CASSSETANYGYTF. The CDR3 region has the DNA TGTGCCAGCTCCTCGGAGACCGCGAACTATGGCTACACCTTC.

The chain carries TRBV4-1 and TRBJ1-5; D is unclear. Per germline, CDR1 MGHRA and CDR2 YSYEKL. This CDR3 spans 13 amino acids. Trimming cost V 0 bases and J 6 bases, with 6 bases left between them. CDR3 loop: CASSQDTVQPQHF. The CDR3 bases are TGCGCCAGCAGCCAAGACACGGTTCAGCCCCAGCATTTT.

The V gene is TRBV11-3, the J gene TRBJ2-1; the D is unclear. The CDR3 sequence is 14 residues long. In germline, CDR1 is SGHNT, CDR2 YENEEA. V was cut by 1 base and J by 5 bases, with 9 bases left in between. CDR3 nucleotides: TGTGCCAGCAGCTTAGCGGGTCTAGACAATGAGCAGTTCTTC. Protein: CASSLAGLDNEQFF.

This sequence joins TRBV3-1 (or the pseudogene TRBV3-2) and TRBJ1-5; TRBD1 matches 8 bases. Per the germline V gene, CDR1 is LGHDT and CDR2 is YNNKEL (reference sequence). CDR3 length: 14 amino acids. V shed 5 bases, J shed 4 bases, and the junction held 4 bases outside the gene matches. CDR3 DNA: TGTGCCAGCAGCGGGACAGGCGCTAATCAGCCCCAGCATTTT. Translated: CASSGTGANQPQHF.

The chain couples TRBV9 to TRBJ2-2; possibly TRBD2 for D (5 bases). This CDR3 comprises 15 residues. V lost 1 base, J lost 6 bases, and 13 bases lay in between. In germline, CDR1 is SGDLS, CDR2 YYNGEE. CDR3 coding DNA: TGTGCCAGCAGCGTAATCGGGGAGAGCTCCGGGGAGCTGTTTTTT. Its translation: CASSVIGESSGELFF.

This rearrangement joins TRBV11-3 to TRBJ1-1; no definite D call. Looked up from germline, CDR1 is SGHNT and CDR2 is YENEEA. CDR3 size: 11 residues. CDR3 coding DNA: TGTGCTGGCGGGAGGGTCACTGAAGCTTTCTTT. It is translated as CAGGRVTEAFF.

The V and J genes are TRBV28 and TRBJ2-1, with D perhaps TRBD2 (6 bases). Trimming shortened V by 5 bases and J by 0 bases, and 11 bases separated the two germline ends. CDR1 and CDR2 from the germline V gene are MDHEN and SYDVKM. The CDR3 spans 15 residues. The CDR3 DNA is TGTGCCAGCAGTAAGATGGGAGGCTCCTACAATGAGCAGTTCTTC. This codes for CASSKMGGSYNEQFF.

This chain links TRBV19 with TRBJ1-2; a possible D gene is TRBD1 (5 bases). The V gene lost 7 bases and the J gene lost 3 bases, with 12 bases spanning the gap. Per the germline V gene, CDR1 is LNHDA and CDR2 is SQIVND (reference sequence). There are 13 residues in the CDR3. The CDR3 loop reads CASIRDSDYGYTF. CDR3 nucleotides: TGTGCCAGTATCCGTGACAGTGACTATGGCTACACCTTC.

CDR3 coding DNA: TGTGCCAGCAGCTCCGGGCAGGGAAATGAAAAACTGTTTTTT. It translates to CASSSGQGNEKLFF. The chain couples TRBV5-4 to TRBJ1-4, with D perhaps TRBD1 (5 bases). The CDR3 sequence is 14 residues long. Germline-derived CDR1 and CDR2 are SGHNT and YYREEE (reference sequence). Trimming pared 3 bases from V and 5 bases from J, leaving 11 bases between. The variable domain in full, with the rest retrieved from reference TRBV5-4 and TRBJ1-4, is ETGVTQSPTHLIKTRGQQVTLRCSSQSGHNTVSWYQQALGQGPQFIFQYYREEENGRGNFPPRFSGLQFPNYSSELNVNALELDDSALYLCASSSGQGNEKLFFGSGTQLSVL.

This clone occurred once. The chain is built from TRBV29-1 and TRBJ2-2; no reliable D call. V lost 7 bases and J 3 bases, leaving 15 bases between the germline ends. The CDR3 totals 14 residues. In germline, CDR1 is SQVTM, CDR2 ANQGSEA. The CDR3 is CSASFSGYTGELFF. CDR3 bases: TGCAGCGCTTCCTTTTCCGGGTACACCGGGGAGCTGTTTTTT.

The chain recombines TRBV24-1 with TRBJ2-3; D is perhaps TRBD1 (6 bases). The CDR3 loop spans 14 amino acids. Germline CDR1 and CDR2: KGHDR and SFDVKD. The V gene lost 4 bases and the J gene lost 7 bases, with 14 bases spanning the gap. CDR3 region: CATSERTEENTQYF. The CDR3 nucleotides read TGTGCCACCAGTGAGCGGACAGAGGAGAATACGCAGTATTTT.

The chain links TRBV7-9 to TRBJ2-7; 8 bases fit TRBD2. The germline V gene has CDR1 SEHNR and CDR2 FQNEAQ (reference sequence). With 2 bases clipped from V and 5 bases from J, the junction kept 5 bases outside the gene matches. The CDR3 runs 14 residues. The CDR3 sequence: CASSLTGGPDEQYF. The CDR3 coding sequence is TGTGCCAGCAGCTTAACGGGAGGGCCTGACGAGCAGTACTTC. The full variable domain, with the rest looked up from reference TRBV7-9 and TRBJ2-7, is DTGVSQNPRHKITKRGQNVTFRCDPISEHNRLYWYRQTLGQGPEFLTYFQNEAQLEKSRLLSDRFSAERPKGSFSTLEIQRTEQGDSAMYLCASSLTGGPDEQYFGPGTRLTVT.

This chain connects TRBV5-6 to TRBJ2-7; possibly TRBD1 for D (6 bases). The CDR3 runs to 14 residues. From germline, CDR1 is SGHDT and CDR2 YYEEEE. The ends were cut back, 5 bases at V and 10 bases at J, with 22 bases in the middle. For the CDR3, the DNA is TGTGCCAGCAGTCAATATGACAGAGGGGGAAGCCAGTACTTC. This translates into CASSQYDRGGSQYF.